These 10 T cell receptor beta chains were sequenced from one sample in a study of T cells in Graves' hyperthyroidism and ophthalmopathy. There were TCR beta CDR3 regions amplified from RNA transcripts. HTBI primers were employed in a first-round RT-PCR of the TCR CDR3. MiXCR, applied by TCRdb to the multiplex PCR reads, yields one record per CDR3 protein. This table holds roughly 740,000 distinct CDR3 sequences, approximately 16% found once. The specimen sequenced was blood. Receptors originate from a man aged 18 to 29 with Graves' hyperthyroidism.

This clonotype turned up a few times. This chain connects TRBV14 to TRBJ1-4; no definite D call. CDR1 is SGHDN and CDR2 is FVKESK in the germline V gene. V lost 6 bases and J lost 1, with 9 bases in between. The CDR3 extends over 14 amino acids. In DNA, the CDR3 is TGTGCCAGCAGGGCCTTTGGAACTAATGAAAAACTGTTTTTT. Translated, it gives CASRAFGTNEKLFF.

This clonotype occurred many times. V usage is TRBV6-4 and J usage is TRBJ1-6; D might be TRBD1 (6 bases). The CDR3 loop spans 14 amino acids. Trimming took 3 bases from V and 8 from J, leaving 11 bases between them. The V gene's germline CDR1 is MRHNA and CDR2 SNTAGT. The CDR3 reads CASSEQTGYSPLHF. The DNA of the CDR3 is TGTGCCAGCAGTGAGCAGACAGGTTATTCACCCCTCCACTTT.

The rearrangement joins TRBV19 to TRBJ2-3; tentatively, D is TRBD2 (6 bases). Germline V lookup: CDR1 LNHDA, CDR2 SQIVND (reference sequence). Trimming stripped 1 base from V and 2 bases from J, with 10 bases between. This CDR3 is 15 amino acids long. The CDR3, as DNA: TGTGCCAGTAGTATAGTGGAGGGGCTCACAGATACGCAGTATTTT. It codes for CASSIVEGLTDTQYF.

This clonotype has at least ten counts. The rearrangement links TRBV3-1 to TRBJ1-5, with unresolved D. V was shortened by 2 bases and J by 6 bases, with 8 bases between the two germline ends. The CDR3 is made up of 13 amino acids. Germline CDR1 LGHDT, CDR2 YNNKEL (reference sequence). The CDR3 sequence: CASSQTSGQPQHF. The CDR3 nucleotides are TGTGCCAGCAGCCAAACGTCCGGTCAGCCCCAGCATTTT. Supplemented by reference TRBV3-1 and TRBJ1-5, the full variable domain reads DTAVSQTPKYLVTQMGNDKSIKCEQNLGHDTMYWYKQDSKKFLKIMFSYNNKELIINETVPNRFSPKSPDKAHLNLHINSLELGDSAVYFCASSQTSGQPQHFGDGTRLSIL.

On this clonotype: This sequence may be a read error, since a much larger clone differs from it by one base. The chain carries TRBV7-2 and TRBJ2-7, with 8 bases lining up with TRBD2. The length of the CDR3 is 14 residues. With V trimmed by 8 bases and J by 6 bases, 12 bases remained unmatched. Germline V gene lookup returns CDR1 SGHTA and CDR2 FQGNSA. The CDR3 is CASGRGALACEQYF. The CDR3 nucleotides are TGTGCCAGCGGGCGGGGGGCTCTAGCCTGCGAGCAGTACTTC.

This clonotype has at least ten counts. The chain links TRBV5-4 to TRBJ2-7; TRBD1 matches at 8 bases. The CDR3 has 14 amino acids. With 4 bases clipped from V and 5 bases from J, the junction kept 8 bases outside the gene matches. In germline, CDR1 is SGHNT, CDR2 YYREEE (reference sequence). CDR3 nucleotide sequence: TGTGCCAGCAGCACAACCAGGACAGGGAACGAGCAGTACTTC. Amino acids: CASSTTRTGNEQYF.

This clonotype was observed a handful of times. The chain uses TRBV20-1 and TRBJ2-1; no reliable D call. The CDR3 spans 12 residues. Per the germline V gene, CDR1 is DFQATT and CDR2 is SNEGSKA (reference sequence). V was trimmed by 0 bases and J by 9 bases, leaving 9 bases between them. Here the CDR3 DNA reads TGCAGTGCTAGAGATAGGTTGAGTGAGCAGTTCTTC. It codes for CSARDRLSEQFF.

This clonotype was observed a handful of times. The chain joins TRBV20-1 to TRBJ2-1; D may be TRBD1 or TRBD2 (5 bases each). Germline lookup yields CDR1 DFQATT and CDR2 SNEGSKA (reference sequence). The V gene lost 0 bases and the J gene lost 0 bases, with 21 bases spanning the gap. The CDR3 consists of 19 residues. CDR3 in amino acids: CSAREQPGTPLSSYNEQFF. In DNA form, the CDR3 reads TGCAGTGCTAGAGAACAGCCCGGGACCCCGTTAAGCTCCTACAATGAGCAGTTCTTC.

This clonotype was found once. This chain links TRBV4-1 with TRBJ1-6; D uncertain. V lost 3 bases to trimming and J lost 10 bases, with 7 bases between them. The CDR3 contains 12 residues. Germline CDR1 is MGHRA and CDR2 is YSYEKL. CDR3 in amino acids: CASSHPESPLHF. DNA of the CDR3: TGCGCCAGCAGCCACCCGGAGTCACCCCTCCACTTT.

This clonotype turned up a few times. The J gene is TRBJ2-2, the V gene TRBV5-5; D remains ambiguous. The germline V and J ends were trimmed by 2 bases and 1 base, with 12 bases remaining between them. CDR3 size: 16 residues. Germline V gene data show CDR1 as SGHKS and CDR2 as YYEKEE (reference sequence). CDR3 nucleotides: TGTGCCAGCAGCTTCCGCCGGCTAGGGAACACCGGGGAGCTGTTTTTT. This gives the protein CASSFRRLGNTGELFF.